This paragraph reports one T cell receptor (beta chain). The entry originates in a study of cytomegalovirus exposure and HLA in healthy donors. Trimming removed 6 bases from V and 10 bases from J, with 13 bases in between. Germline V gene data show CDR1 as SNHLY and CDR2 as FYNNEI. This CDR3 region has 13 residues. Vbeta (60) and Jbeta (13) primers were used in the PCR. Sequencing used immunoSEQ multiplex PCR; TCRdb keeps in-frame clones, though not all of them. Here the sample spans more than 95,000 clones, about 79% being singletons. The origin of this receptor is a man between 60 and 75 years old in good health and CMV-seropositive. This chain connects TRBV2 to TRBJ1-6; tentative D call: TRBD1 (5 bases). The sequencing sample was made of PBMCs. The CDR3 coding sequence is TGTGCCAGCAGGGAGGCGCGGGACTCACCCCTCCACTTT. Its protein product is CASREARDSPLHF.